Included here is one TCR beta chain sequence, with context. Its antigen is currently unknown. This sample was included in a study of T cells after yellow fever vaccination. General study points: High-abundance clonotypes from the bulk population could contaminate FACS-sorted repertoires. A secondary response was less intense yet reached its peak sooner, at day 5 versus 15. Researchers noted that a small share of clonotypes showed up in both CD4 and CD8 compartments.

TCRdb fed the 5' RACE reads into MiXCR, producing one record per CDR3 protein. The table has under 550,000 distinct CDR3 sequences, around a fifth seen once. Source: PBMCs, taken approximately 20 days after the first yellow fever vaccination. This sequence was found in a man aged 18 to 29 who received the YFV17D yellow fever vaccine.

The CDR3 loop reads CASNKRGRETQYF. The CDR3 nucleotides are TGTGCCAGCAACAAACGGGGGCGAGAGACCCAGTACTTC. The chain recombines TRBV28 with TRBJ2-5; either TRBD1 or TRBD2 may supply D (6 bases each). The CDR3 contains 13 residues. V lost 7 bases, J lost 4 bases, and 13 bases lay in between. Germline V gene data show CDR1 as MDHEN and CDR2 as SYDVKM.